This entry describes one TCR beta chain. The sample originates from a study of blood T cell repertoires in COVID-19. There are 16 residues in the CDR3. Trimming took off 3 bases at V and 0 bases at J, with 15 bases between the two ends. CDR1 is MGHDK, CDR2 SYGVNS, per germline. In the original workflow: Reference gene primer amplification gave estimated nucleated cell counts. Profiled with immunoSEQ multiplex PCR; TCRdb holds only in-frame clones, not every one. V, J and clone size were drawn from that table, and D and trimming were deduced from the DNA. The table has 100,000 to 150,000 clones, nearly 90% seen once.

This chain connects TRBV25-1 to TRBJ2-7; D not certain. This TCR came from a woman older than 75 with acute or convalescent COVID-19. Sequenced: peripheral blood. CDR3 bases: TGTGCCAGCAGTGATCGGAGCGCCGCTTCCTCCTACGAGCAGTACTTC. It specifies CASSDRSAASSYEQYF.